This TCR beta chain emerged from a study of shared clonotypes between healthy human individuals. Points from the study as a whole: The four-donor shared clonotypes exceeded non-shared clonotypes in generation probability, with non-shared ones scoring lower.

Terminally differentiated effector memory CD45RA+ cells were excluded from the naive CD8 cells, which were CD45RO-negative and positively selected for CCR7. Trimming removed 10 bases at V and 6 bases at J, with 19 bases between. This CDR3 comprises 14 residues. Germline V gene data show CDR1 as ENHRY and CDR2 as SYGVKD. With regard to this clone: Antigen: not known.

Per sorted-subset replicate PCR, input was around 200 ng DNA, representing roughly 29,000 T cell genomes. The data were produced by immunoSEQ multiplex PCR, yet TCRdb's version contains in-frame clones alone and is incomplete. The sample contains around 1.9 million clones, just over 90% of which appear only once. V gene TRBV10-3 combines with J gene TRBJ2-1, with D perhaps assigned TRBD1 or TRBD2 (6 bases each). The receptor was isolated from a young man in good health. Some clones in this sample may be carry-over from other donors' samples. The sample comprised naive CD8+ T cells from PBMCs. The CDR3 sequence: CATTGPEGGNEQFF. The CDR3, as DNA: TGTGCCACGACAGGCCCGGAGGGGGGCAATGAGCAGTTCTTC.